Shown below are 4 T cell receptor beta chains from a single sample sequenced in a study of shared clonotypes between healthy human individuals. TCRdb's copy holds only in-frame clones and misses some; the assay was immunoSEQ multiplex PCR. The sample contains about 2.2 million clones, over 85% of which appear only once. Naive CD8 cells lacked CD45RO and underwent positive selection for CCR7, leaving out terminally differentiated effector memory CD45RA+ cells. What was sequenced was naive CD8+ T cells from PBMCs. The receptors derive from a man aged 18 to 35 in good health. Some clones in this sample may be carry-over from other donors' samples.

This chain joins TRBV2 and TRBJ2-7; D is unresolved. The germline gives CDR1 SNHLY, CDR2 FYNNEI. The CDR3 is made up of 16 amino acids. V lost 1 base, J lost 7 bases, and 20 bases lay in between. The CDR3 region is CASSEEVPVLDWEQYF. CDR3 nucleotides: TGTGCCAGCAGTGAAGAGGTTCCCGTGCTTGACTGGGAGCAGTACTTC.

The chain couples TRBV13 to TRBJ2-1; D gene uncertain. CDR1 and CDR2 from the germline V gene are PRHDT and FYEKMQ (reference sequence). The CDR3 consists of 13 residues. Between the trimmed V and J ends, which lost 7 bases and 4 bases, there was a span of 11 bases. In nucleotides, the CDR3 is TGTGCCAGCATCGCAACAACATACAATGAGCAGTTCTTC. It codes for CASIATTYNEQFF.

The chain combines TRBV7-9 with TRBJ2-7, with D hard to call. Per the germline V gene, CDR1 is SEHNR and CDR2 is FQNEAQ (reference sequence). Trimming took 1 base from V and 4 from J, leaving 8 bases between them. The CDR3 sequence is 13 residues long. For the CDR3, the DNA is TGTGCCAGCAGCTTAGACGGCCTGTACGAGCAGTACTTC. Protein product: CASSLDGLYEQYF.

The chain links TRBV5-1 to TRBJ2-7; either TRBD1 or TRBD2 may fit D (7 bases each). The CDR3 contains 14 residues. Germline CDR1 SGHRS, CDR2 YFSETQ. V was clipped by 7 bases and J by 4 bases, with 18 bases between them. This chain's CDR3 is CASSGGDRVYEQYF. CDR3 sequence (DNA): TGCGCCAGCTCGGGGGGAGACAGGGTATACGAGCAGTACTTC.